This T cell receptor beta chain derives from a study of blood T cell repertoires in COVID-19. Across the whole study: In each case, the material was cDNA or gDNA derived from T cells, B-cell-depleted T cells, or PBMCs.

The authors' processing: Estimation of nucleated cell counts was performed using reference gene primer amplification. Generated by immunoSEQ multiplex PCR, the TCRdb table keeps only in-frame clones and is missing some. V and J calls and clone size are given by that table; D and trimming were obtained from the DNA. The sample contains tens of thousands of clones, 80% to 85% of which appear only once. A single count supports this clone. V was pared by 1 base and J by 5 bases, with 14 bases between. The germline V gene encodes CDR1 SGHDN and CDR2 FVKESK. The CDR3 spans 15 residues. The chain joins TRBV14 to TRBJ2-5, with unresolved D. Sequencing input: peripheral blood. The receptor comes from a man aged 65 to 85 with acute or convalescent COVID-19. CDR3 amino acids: CASSQASVAGETQYF. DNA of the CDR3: TGTGCCAGCAGCCAAGCGAGCGTCGCTGGGGAGACCCAGTACTTC.